Each of the 29 T cell receptor beta chains below was sequenced from the same sample in a study of blood T cell repertoires in COVID-19. The table came from immunoSEQ multiplex PCR; TCRdb's copy has only in-frame clones and leaves some out. The data show just under 150,000 clones, with 75% to 90% seen just once and around 38% held by the top ten. Sequenced input: peripheral blood. These receptors came from a man aged 45-65 years who had recovered from COVID-19.

CDR3 in amino acids: CASARGESTDTQYF. CDR3 in DNA: TGTGCCAGTGCTCGCGGGGAAAGCACAGATACGCAGTATTTT. The chain carries TRBV19 and TRBJ2-3; D may be TRBD2 (6 bases). The germline CDR1 and CDR2 sequences are LNHDA and SQIVND (reference sequence). CDR3 size: 14 residues. The germline V and J ends were trimmed by 8 bases and 0 bases, with 12 bases remaining between them.

This chain uses TRBV5-1 with TRBJ2-3, with 13 positions matching TRBD2. Germline assignment: CDR1 SGHRS and CDR2 YFSETQ. Trimming at V came to 4 bases and at J to 3 bases, leaving 5 bases not matched to a gene. The CDR3 runs to 16 residues. In nucleotides, the CDR3 is TGCGCCAGCAGCGATACTAGCGGGGGGGCGACAGATACGCAGTATTTT. This gives the protein CASSDTSGGATDTQYF.

The V gene is TRBV6-1, the J gene TRBJ1-1, with D unclear. V lost 3 bases and J lost 3, with 2 bases in between. In germline, CDR1 is MNHNS, CDR2 SASEGT. The CDR3 loop spans 11 amino acids. CDR3 DNA: TGTGCCAGCAGTGACGACACTGAAGCTTTCTTT. Protein product: CASSDDTEAFF.

J is TRBJ1-1 and V is TRBV6-1, with D possibly being TRBD1 (5 bases). The length of the CDR3 is 13 residues. Trimming pared 2 bases from V and 11 bases from J, leaving 15 bases between. Per the germline V gene, CDR1 is MNHNS and CDR2 is SASEGT. For the CDR3, the DNA is TGTGCCAGCAGTGAAAGTGGGGCCATGTCTGCTTTCTTT. Protein: CASSESGAMSAFF.

The chain carries TRBV5-1 and TRBJ2-2, with 7 nucleotides matching TRBD1. CDR1 and CDR2 (germline): SGHRS, YFSETQ. The CDR3 has 19 residues. V lost 4 bases to trimming and J lost 0 bases; unmatched junction nucleotides: 15. Written as DNA, the CDR3 is TGCGCCAGCAGCCCGATGTGGGACAGACAATATCCGAACACCGGGGAGCTGTTTTTT. This gives the protein CASSPMWDRQYPNTGELFF.

The rearrangement links TRBV11-3 to TRBJ2-4, with TRBD1 matching over 9 bases. Trimming cost V 5 bases and J 8 bases; bases outside gene matches: 4. The CDR3 covers 13 residues. Looked up from germline, CDR1 is SGHNT and CDR2 is YENEEA. CDR3: CASSDRGKDIQYF. The CDR3 region has the DNA TGTGCCAGCAGCGACAGGGGGAAAGACATTCAGTACTTC.

The rearrangement joins TRBV3-1 (or the pseudogene TRBV3-2) to TRBJ2-5; 10 positions agree with TRBD2. Per the germline V gene, CDR1 is LGHDT and CDR2 is YNNKEL (reference sequence). V dropped 3 bases and J dropped 2; count of bases not matched to a gene: 3. The CDR3 loop spans 15 amino acids. CDR3 DNA: TGTGCCAGCAGCCATCGAGCGGGGGGGCAAGAGACCCAGTACTTC. The encoded protein is CASSHRAGGQETQYF.

The J gene is TRBJ1-1, the V gene TRBV18, with 11 bases aligning to TRBD1. This CDR3 contains 14 residues. Unmatched junction bases numbered 2, after V lost 5 bases and J lost 3 bases. CDR1 and CDR2 (germline): KGHSH, LQKENI. DNA for the CDR3: TGTGCCAGCTCAGGACAGGGGGCTGACACTGAAGCTTTCTTT. Encoded protein: CASSGQGADTEAFF. Complete variable domain (other parts from reference TRBV18 and TRBJ1-1): NAGVMQNPRHLVRRRGQEARLRCSPMKGHSHVYWYRQLPEEGLKFMVYLQKENIIDESGMPKERFSAEFPKEGPSILRIQQVVRGDSAAYFCASSGQGADTEAFFGQGTRLTVV.

The chain joins TRBV18 to TRBJ1-2, with D tentatively TRBD1 (5 bases). CDR1 and CDR2 from the germline V gene are KGHSH and LQKENI. The CDR3 length is 14 residues. Trimming stripped 3 bases from V and 2 bases from J, with 10 bases between. The CDR3 nucleotides read TGTGCCAGCTCACCTGCCAGGGCCAACTATGGCTACACCTTC. Translating it yields CASSPARANYGYTF.

This sequence joins TRBV4-1 and TRBJ2-5; 8 nucleotides line up with TRBD2. Germline CDR1 reads MGHRA; CDR2 reads YSYEKL. The CDR3 consists of 16 residues. J lost 4 bases, V lost 3 bases, and 10 bases had no gene match. The CDR3 protein is CASSQVHAGGRETQYF. DNA for the CDR3: TGCGCCAGCAGCCAGGTTCACGCGGGGGGTAGAGAGACCCAGTACTTC.

This chain links TRBV20-1 with TRBJ2-7, with 7 bases identical to TRBD2. The J segment lost 12 bases and the V segment lost 5 bases, leaving 10 bases of the junction unmatched. The germline CDR1 and CDR2 sequences are DFQATT and SNEGSKA (reference sequence). CDR3 length equals 11 residues. The CDR3 sequence: CSASGPAGSYF. The CDR3 bases are TGCAGTGCTTCCGGGCCAGCGGGGTCGTACTTC.

The chain is built from TRBV6-1 and TRBJ1-4; D not certain. Germline loops: CDR1 MNHNS, CDR2 SASEGT. The CDR3 consists of 13 residues. The V end was cut by 2 bases, the J end by 7 bases, with 8 bases between. Written as DNA, the CDR3 is TGTGCCAGCAGTGAACAGAATGGTGAAAAACTGTTTTTT. Amino acids: CASSEQNGEKLFF.

This chain links TRBV6-2 or TRBV6-3 with TRBJ1-1; D possibly corresponds to TRBD1 (5 bases). The CDR3 has 19 residues. The V and J ends lost 0 bases and 1 base respectively, with 21 bases between them. CDR1 and CDR2 (germline): MNHEY, SVGEGT. This CDR3 is CASSYSLGSPRTTNTEAFF. In DNA, the CDR3 is TGTGCCAGCAGTTACTCGTTAGGGTCCCCGCGGACAACGAACACTGAAGCTTTCTTT.

This chain uses TRBV5-6 with TRBJ2-5; D possibly corresponds to TRBD1 (5 bases). The CDR3 runs to 13 residues. Germline V CDR1 and CDR2: SGHDT, YYEEEE. V lost 1 base, J lost 3 bases, and 7 bases lay in between. The CDR3 loop is CASSLRREETQYF. Written as DNA, the CDR3 is TGTGCCAGCAGCTTGCGCAGGGAAGAGACCCAGTACTTC.

The rearrangement uses TRBV4-1 and TRBJ1-4; 9 nucleotides match TRBD1. Germline lookup yields CDR1 MGHRA and CDR2 YSYEKL. V was clipped by 1 base and J by 8 bases; unmatched bases: 5. The CDR3 consists of 15 residues. As DNA, the CDR3 is TGCGCCAGCAGCCAAGGTGGGACAGGGAGAGAAAAACTGTTTTTT. Amino acids: CASSQGGTGREKLFF.

The rearrangement joins TRBV12-5 to TRBJ2-7; no clear D gene. Looked up from germline, CDR1 is LGHNT and CDR2 is FRNRAP. V lost 6 bases and J 4 bases, leaving 4 bases between the germline ends. The CDR3 is made up of 10 amino acids. CDR3 in amino acids: CASGLYEQYF. As DNA, the CDR3 is TGTGCTAGTGGGCTATACGAGCAGTACTTC.

This clone showed up just a few times. The chain recombines TRBV3-1 (or the pseudogene TRBV3-2) with TRBJ2-1; 8 nucleotides match TRBD2. The CDR3 sequence is 18 residues long. In germline, CDR1 is LGHDT, CDR2 YNNKEL (reference sequence). V lost 4 bases and J lost 1; bases outside the gene matches: 12. CDR3 residues: CASSPRSGGLQSYNEQFF. CDR3 nucleotide sequence: TGTGCCAGCAGCCCCCGAAGCGGGGGCCTTCAATCCTACAATGAGCAGTTCTTC.

The rearrangement joins TRBV11-3 to TRBJ1-6, with no clear D. Trimming cost V 5 bases and J 6 bases, with 11 bases left between them. This CDR3 is built from 14 residues. Germline CDR1 reads SGHNT; CDR2 reads YENEEA. The chain's CDR3 is CASSLLGGNSPLHF. CDR3 DNA: TGTGCCAGCAGCCTCCTCGGCGGTAATTCACCCCTCCACTTT.

The chain is built from TRBV19 and TRBJ1-2; D remains ambiguous. Trimming left V 7 bases short and J 4 bases short, with 22 bases between. CDR3 length: 16 residues. The germline CDR1 and CDR2 sequences are LNHDA and SQIVND (reference sequence). CDR3 residues: CASTGPRVLSGYGYTF. In nucleotides, the CDR3 is TGTGCCAGTACCGGTCCTCGGGTCCTCAGCGGCTATGGCTACACCTTC.

The chain uses TRBV5-6 and TRBJ1-1; possibly TRBD1 for D (5 bases). This CDR3 contains 12 residues. From germline, CDR1 is SGHDT and CDR2 YYEEEE. V dropped 0 bases and J dropped 10 bases, with 10 bases sitting between them. Here the CDR3 reads CASSLAAGPAFF. CDR3 nucleotide sequence: TGTGCCAGCAGCTTGGCCGCAGGGCCAGCTTTCTTT.

This clone appeared once. V is TRBV12-3 or TRBV12-4 and J is TRBJ1-1, with D unclear. The CDR3 runs to 13 residues. V lost 2 bases and J lost 5, with 9 bases in between. DNA of the CDR3: TGTGCCAGCAGTTTAAATGGGAGGACTGAAGCTTTCTTT. This translates into CASSLNGRTEAFF.

In regard to this clone: In the same sample, other DNA sequences code for this CDR3. The chain has TRBV7-2 and TRBJ1-2; D not resolved. V gave up 1 base and J gave up 3 bases, with 6 bases separating them. Looked up from germline, CDR1 is SGHTA and CDR2 is FQGNSA. The CDR3 runs to 13 residues. The DNA of the CDR3 is TGTGCCAGCAGCTTAGGGAGGGACTATGGCTACACCTTC. This encodes CASSLGRDYGYTF.

In regard to this clone: Other DNA sequences of this sample code for an identical CDR3. The V and J genes are TRBV9 and TRBJ2-7; no definite D call. Looked up from germline, CDR1 is SGDLS and CDR2 is YYNGEE. V lost 0 bases, J lost 0 bases, and 7 bases lay in between. This CDR3 has 14 residues. Written as DNA, the CDR3 is TGTGCCAGCAGCGTAGTTCCCAGCTCCTACGAGCAGTACTTC. Protein sequence: CASSVVPSSYEQYF.

The chain recombines TRBV5-1 with TRBJ1-1; no definite D call. The V end lost 2 bases, the J end lost 4 bases, and 15 bases lay between the germline ends. CDR1 SGHRS and CDR2 YFSETQ come from the germline V gene. The length of the CDR3 is 15 residues. The CDR3 sequence: CASSFRGSRSTEAFF. CDR3 nucleotides: TGCGCCAGCAGCTTTCGTGGTAGTCGTTCCACTGAAGCTTTCTTT.

The chain couples TRBV4-1 to TRBJ1-2, with a possible D match to TRBD1 (5 bases). There are 15 residues in the CDR3. Germline V gene data show CDR1 as MGHRA and CDR2 as YSYEKL. The V end was cut by 3 bases, the J end by 4 bases, with 15 bases between. The CDR3 sequence is CASSQDRQQLYGYTF. DNA of the CDR3: TGCGCCAGCAGCCAGGACCGACAGCAACTCTATGGCTACACCTTC.

This rearrangement joins TRBV7-2 to TRBJ2-6; D perhaps matches TRBD2 (7 bases). CDR1 SGHTA and CDR2 FQGNSA come from the germline V gene. The CDR3 is 15 amino acids. V was shortened by 5 bases and J by 2 bases, with 10 bases between the two germline ends. CDR3 coding DNA: TGTGCCAGCAGCGGGGGGGGCGCTGGGGCCAACGTCCTGACTTTC. It encodes CASSGGGAGANVLTF.

V gene TRBV6-2 or TRBV6-3 combines with J gene TRBJ2-3; 8 nucleotides align to TRBD2. This CDR3 has 15 amino acids. The germline CDR1 and CDR2 sequences are MNHEY and SVGEGT. V trimming: 0 bases; J trimming: 4 bases; junction bases outside the gene matches: 3. The CDR3 DNA reads as TGTGCCAGCAGTTACTCTAGCGGGGAGTCAGATACGCAGTATTTT. As protein: CASSYSSGESDTQYF.

The rearrangement links TRBV5-4 to TRBJ2-1; 8 bases fit TRBD1. Germline V gives CDR1 SGHNT, CDR2 YYREEE (reference sequence). V was clipped by 3 bases and J by 9 bases; unmatched bases: 8. This CDR3 spans 14 amino acids. The CDR3 region has the DNA TGTGCCAGCAGCTGGGGTGGACAGGGCGGTGAGCAGTTCTTC. It yields the protein CASSWGGQGGEQFF.

This clone was seen just once. The gene calls are TRBV5-1 and TRBJ2-3; maybe TRBD1 (6 bases). CDR1 and CDR2 (germline): SGHRS, YFSETQ. The length of the CDR3 is 16 residues. V dropped 0 bases and J dropped 3 bases, with 14 bases sitting between them. In nucleotides, the CDR3 is TGCGCCAGCAGCTTGGAGGGACACAGTCTTACAGATACGCAGTATTTT. This sequence encodes CASSLEGHSLTDTQYF.